This T cell receptor beta chain appears in the sequencing data of a study of T-cell reconstitution after alpha-beta-depleted transplantation in children. Study-wide findings and caveats: The study traced high day-60 TCRbeta diversity in some patients to surviving recipient T cells and thymic progenitors. As was reported, about two months after transplant, alpha-beta T cells came from several hundred expanded graft clones. A year post-transplant, T-cell counts and diversity derived mostly from newly produced T cells.

As to this clonotype: No antigen is known for it.

Germline V gives CDR1 GTSNPN, CDR2 SVGIG (reference sequence). The CDR3 is made up of 12 amino acids. V lost 2 bases and J lost 2, with 5 bases in between. The TCRbeta library incorporated unique molecular identifiers. TCRdb reprocessed the PCR reads via MiXCR and lists one record per CDR3 protein. The profile shows 600,000 to 700,000 distinct CDR3 sequences, roughly 13% of them singletons. J is TRBJ2-3 and V is TRBV30; D is undetermined. The material was PBMCs, obtained before TCRalphabeta/CD19-depleted stem cell transplant. The sequence was obtained from a girl aged 2 to 9 with congenital amegakaryocytic thrombocytopenia, due to receive a stem cell transplant. CDR3 coding DNA: TGTGCCTGGAGTTGGCTCACAGATACGCAGTATTTT. Encoded protein: CAWSWLTDTQYF.